Listed here are 21 T cell receptor beta chains from one sample, sequenced in a study of early T cells in non-severe SARS-CoV-2 infection. TCRdb used MiXCR to reprocess the 5' RACE reads, holding one entry per CDR3 protein. The sample carries more than 95,000 distinct CDR3 sequences, roughly 15% recorded once. Sequenced sample: whole blood. These receptors all come from an adult who was a healthcare worker with PCR-confirmed SARS-CoV-2 infection or an uninfected control (not recorded which).

This chain links TRBV27 with TRBJ2-7, with D unresolved. There are 14 residues in the CDR3. The V and J ends lost 0 bases and 3 bases respectively, with 9 bases between them. The germline gives CDR1 MNHEY, CDR2 SMNVEV (reference sequence). CDR3 protein: CASSLSETSYEQYF. The CDR3, as DNA: TGTGCCAGCAGTTTATCAGAGACAAGCTACGAGCAGTACTTC.

This clonotype was detected only a few times. The chain is built from TRBV24-1 and TRBJ2-2; D not resolved. V dropped 6 bases and J dropped 5 bases, with 9 bases sitting between them. Germline assignment: CDR1 KGHDR and CDR2 SFDVKD. The CDR3 has 13 amino acids. This CDR3 reads CATSTVRTGELFF. The CDR3 region has the DNA TGTGCCACCAGTACAGTACGTACCGGGGAGCTGTTTTTT.

V gene TRBV11-2 combines with J gene TRBJ2-7; tentative D call: TRBD1 (7 bases). The CDR3 consists of 15 residues. Germline V CDR1 and CDR2: SGHAT, FQNNGV. With 4 bases removed from V and 6 bases from J, the gap between germline ends came to 19 bases. The CDR3 loop is CASSWDMYQGGEQYF. CDR3 sequence (DNA): TGTGCCAGCAGCTGGGACATGTACCAGGGGGGCGAGCAGTACTTC.

The rearrangement links TRBV7-2 to TRBJ2-2; 11 bases are shared with TRBD1. This CDR3 has 15 residues. The ends lost 5 bases at V and 5 bases at J; junction bases unmatched: 4. From germline, CDR1 is SGHTA and CDR2 FQGNSA. This chain's CDR3 is CASSPRDRGTGELFF. CDR3 coding DNA: TGTGCCAGCAGCCCCCGGGACAGGGGGACCGGGGAGCTGTTTTTT.

J is TRBJ2-1 and V is TRBV14; 7 nucleotides align to TRBD2. J lost 6 bases, V lost 3 bases, and 11 bases had no gene match. This CDR3 has 16 amino acids. Germline-derived CDR1 and CDR2 are SGHDN and FVKESK. The CDR3 DNA sequence: TGTGCCAGCAGCCAGGCTGCGAGCGGGACCTCCAATGAGCAGTTCTTC. Residues: CASSQAASGTSNEQFF.

The chain is built from TRBV7-9 and TRBJ1-1, with D maybe TRBD1 (5 bases). Trimming removed 3 bases from V and 1 base from J, with 15 bases in between. Germline V gene data show CDR1 as SEHNR and CDR2 as FQNEAQ (reference sequence). This CDR3 has 16 amino acids. The CDR3 coding sequence is TGTGCCAGCAGCTTTGCTCAGGGACCGGGGAACACTGAAGCTTTCTTT. It is translated as CASSFAQGPGNTEAFF.

The chain has TRBV4-2 and TRBJ2-1, with 8 positions matching TRBD2. Germline-derived CDR1 and CDR2 are LGHNA and YNFKEQ. Germline trimming cut 8 bases from V and 5 bases from J; bases unmatched to any gene: 8. CDR3 length equals 14 residues. CDR3 coding DNA: TGTGCCAGCGCGTACGGGGGGGGTAACAATGAGCAGTTCTTC. As protein: CASAYGGGNNEQFF.

This clonotype appeared many times. The chain uses TRBV12-3 or TRBV12-4 and TRBJ1-2; TRBD1 aligns across 7 bases. This CDR3 region has 15 residues. V lost 5 bases, J lost 9 bases, and 15 bases stayed unmatched. The CDR3 DNA reads TGTGCCAGCAGTGTTGGGACAGCGCATTCTACCCGCTACACCTTC. Translating gives CASSVGTAHSTRYTF.

The chain recombines TRBV12-3 or TRBV12-4 with TRBJ2-5, with D tentatively TRBD2 (7 bases). The CDR3 runs 14 residues. Trimming took off 4 bases at V and 5 bases at J, with 14 bases between the two ends. CDR3: CASSYPGGRETQYF. In DNA, the CDR3 is TGTGCCAGCAGTTACCCCGGGGGGCGGGAGACCCAGTACTTC.

In its sample, this clonotype was seen many times. This chain links TRBV28 with TRBJ2-7; D gene uncertain. This CDR3 has 12 amino acids. Trimming shortened V by 9 bases and J by 0 bases, and 9 bases separated the two germline ends. Germline V gene data show CDR1 as MDHEN and CDR2 as SYDVKM. In DNA form, the CDR3 reads TGTGCCAGTGCGGCCCTCTCCTACGAGCAGTACTTC. Translated, it gives CASAALSYEQYF.

This clonotype has only one observation. The chain carries TRBV28 and TRBJ1-1; 7 bases are a match to TRBD1. The germline V gene has CDR1 MDHEN and CDR2 SYDVKM. The CDR3 has 15 amino acids. After removal of 8 bases from V and 0 bases from J, the junction contained 9 bases not matched to a gene. The CDR3 nucleotides read TGTGCCAGCTGTAATCGACAGGGTTTGAACACTGAAGCTTTCTTT. Translated: CASCNRQGLNTEAFF. Based on the CDR3 plus reference TRBV28 and TRBJ1-1, the full variable domain is DVKVTQSSRYLVKRTGEKVFLECVQDMDHENMFWYRQDPGLGLRLIYFSYDVKMKEKGDIPEGYSVSREKKERFSLILESASTNQTSMYLCASCNRQGLNTEAFFGQGTRLTVV.

This clonotype was observed a handful of times. The CDR3 spells CATQSGGAPSYEQYF. The CDR3 DNA is TGTGCCACCCAAAGCGGGGGGGCCCCCTCCTACGAGCAGTACTTC. The rearrangement links TRBV24-1 to TRBJ2-7, with TRBD2 matching over 10 bases. CDR1 and CDR2 from the germline V gene are KGHDR and SFDVKD. There are 15 residues in the CDR3. V lost 9 bases and J lost 0; bases outside the gene matches: 7.

V is TRBV18 and J is TRBJ2-1, with no clear D. The germline V gene has CDR1 KGHSH and CDR2 LQKENI. The CDR3 contains 13 residues. V was clipped by 2 bases and J by 5 bases, with 7 bases between them. The CDR3 reads CASSPYANNEQFF. CDR3 nucleotides: TGTGCCAGCTCACCATACGCAAACAATGAGCAGTTCTTC.

This clonotype appeared a few times. This chain links TRBV7-8 with TRBJ2-6; a possible D gene is TRBD1 (5 bases). V was pared by 1 base and J by 2 bases, with 6 bases between. Germline CDR1 and CDR2: SGHVS and FQNEAQ. This CDR3 spans 15 amino acids. The CDR3 sequence is CASSLVRAGANVLTF. The DNA for the CDR3 is TGTGCCAGCAGCTTAGTCAGGGCTGGGGCCAACGTCCTGACTTTC.

This clonotype appeared many times. The V gene is TRBV28, the J gene TRBJ2-7, with D possibly matching TRBD1 (6 bases). Trimming removed 6 bases at V and 5 bases at J, with 17 bases between. The CDR3 length is 14 residues. Germline CDR1 is MDHEN and CDR2 is SYDVKM. CDR3 in amino acids: CASSREQGRHEQYF. The DNA of the CDR3 is TGTGCCAGCAGCCGCGAACAGGGTCGGCACGAGCAGTACTTC.

This clonotype came up a few times. The gene calls are TRBV20-1 and TRBJ1-2, with a tentative D call TRBD1 (5 bases). Per the germline V gene, CDR1 is DFQATT and CDR2 is SNEGSKA (reference sequence). This CDR3 spans 14 amino acids. Trimming stripped 3 bases from V and 3 bases from J, with 14 bases between. The CDR3 here is CSASPVTVDYGYTF. The CDR3 bases are TGCAGTGCTAGTCCCGTGACAGTGGACTATGGCTACACCTTC.

The rearrangement uses TRBV15 and TRBJ2-3; 7 nucleotides match TRBD1. CDR1 and CDR2 from the germline V gene are LNHNV and YYDKDF (reference sequence). The CDR3 has 15 amino acids. The ends lost 5 bases at V and 3 bases at J; junction bases unmatched: 8. The CDR3 spells CATSPGQDVTDTQYF. The CDR3 DNA is TGTGCCACCAGCCCCGGACAGGACGTGACAGATACGCAGTATTTT. The whole variable domain, filled in from reference TRBV15 and TRBJ2-3, reads DAMVIQNPRYQVTQFGKPVTLSCSQTLNHNVMYWYQQKSSQAPKLLFHYYDKDFNNEADTPDNFQSRRPNTSFCFLDIRSPGLGDTAMYLCATSPGQDVTDTQYFGPGTRLTVL.

A few counts support this clonotype. V and J are TRBV11-2 and TRBJ2-5, with TRBD2 identical over 8 bases. The CDR3 covers 18 residues. Germline trimming cut 1 base from V and 2 bases from J; bases unmatched to any gene: 12. The germline V gene encodes CDR1 SGHAT and CDR2 FQNNGV. The CDR3 region is CASSLVPFPAGGQETQYF. The CDR3 DNA is TGTGCCAGCAGCTTAGTTCCCTTCCCGGCGGGAGGACAAGAGACCCAGTACTTC.

The rearrangement uses TRBV10-3 and TRBJ2-3; D gene uncertain. Germline V CDR1 and CDR2: ENHRY, SYGVKD. The ends were cut back, 7 bases at V and 6 bases at J, with 11 bases in the middle. The CDR3 consists of 12 residues. CDR3 bases: TGTGCCATCACCTCGACACCGGATACGCAGTATTTT. Amino acid sequence: CAITSTPDTQYF.

V and J are TRBV9 and TRBJ2-7; 9 bases align to TRBD2. Germline-derived CDR1 and CDR2 are SGDLS and YYNGEE. The CDR3 runs to 14 residues. After removal of 4 bases from V and 3 bases from J, the junction contained 5 bases not matched to a gene. Here the CDR3 reads CASSPSGTVYEQYF. In nucleotides, the CDR3 is TGTGCCAGCAGCCCTAGCGGGACCGTCTACGAGCAGTACTTC. Combining the CDR3 with reference TRBV9 and TRBJ2-7 gives the whole variable domain DSGVTQTPKHLITATGQRVTLRCSPRSGDLSVYWYQQSLDQGLQFLIQYYNGEERAKGNILERFSAQQFPDLHSELNLSSLELGDSALYFCASSPSGTVYEQYFGPGTRLTVT.

This clonotype was recorded a few times. This chain joins TRBV12-3 or TRBV12-4 and TRBJ2-7, with a weak D call TRBD1 (8 bases). The CDR3 spans 15 residues. Trimming shortened V by 5 bases and J by 6 bases, and 20 bases separated the two germline ends. The chain's CDR3 is CASSGLKDREGEQYF. CDR3 sequence (DNA): TGTGCCAGCAGTGGGCTAAAGGACAGGGAGGGCGAGCAGTACTTC.